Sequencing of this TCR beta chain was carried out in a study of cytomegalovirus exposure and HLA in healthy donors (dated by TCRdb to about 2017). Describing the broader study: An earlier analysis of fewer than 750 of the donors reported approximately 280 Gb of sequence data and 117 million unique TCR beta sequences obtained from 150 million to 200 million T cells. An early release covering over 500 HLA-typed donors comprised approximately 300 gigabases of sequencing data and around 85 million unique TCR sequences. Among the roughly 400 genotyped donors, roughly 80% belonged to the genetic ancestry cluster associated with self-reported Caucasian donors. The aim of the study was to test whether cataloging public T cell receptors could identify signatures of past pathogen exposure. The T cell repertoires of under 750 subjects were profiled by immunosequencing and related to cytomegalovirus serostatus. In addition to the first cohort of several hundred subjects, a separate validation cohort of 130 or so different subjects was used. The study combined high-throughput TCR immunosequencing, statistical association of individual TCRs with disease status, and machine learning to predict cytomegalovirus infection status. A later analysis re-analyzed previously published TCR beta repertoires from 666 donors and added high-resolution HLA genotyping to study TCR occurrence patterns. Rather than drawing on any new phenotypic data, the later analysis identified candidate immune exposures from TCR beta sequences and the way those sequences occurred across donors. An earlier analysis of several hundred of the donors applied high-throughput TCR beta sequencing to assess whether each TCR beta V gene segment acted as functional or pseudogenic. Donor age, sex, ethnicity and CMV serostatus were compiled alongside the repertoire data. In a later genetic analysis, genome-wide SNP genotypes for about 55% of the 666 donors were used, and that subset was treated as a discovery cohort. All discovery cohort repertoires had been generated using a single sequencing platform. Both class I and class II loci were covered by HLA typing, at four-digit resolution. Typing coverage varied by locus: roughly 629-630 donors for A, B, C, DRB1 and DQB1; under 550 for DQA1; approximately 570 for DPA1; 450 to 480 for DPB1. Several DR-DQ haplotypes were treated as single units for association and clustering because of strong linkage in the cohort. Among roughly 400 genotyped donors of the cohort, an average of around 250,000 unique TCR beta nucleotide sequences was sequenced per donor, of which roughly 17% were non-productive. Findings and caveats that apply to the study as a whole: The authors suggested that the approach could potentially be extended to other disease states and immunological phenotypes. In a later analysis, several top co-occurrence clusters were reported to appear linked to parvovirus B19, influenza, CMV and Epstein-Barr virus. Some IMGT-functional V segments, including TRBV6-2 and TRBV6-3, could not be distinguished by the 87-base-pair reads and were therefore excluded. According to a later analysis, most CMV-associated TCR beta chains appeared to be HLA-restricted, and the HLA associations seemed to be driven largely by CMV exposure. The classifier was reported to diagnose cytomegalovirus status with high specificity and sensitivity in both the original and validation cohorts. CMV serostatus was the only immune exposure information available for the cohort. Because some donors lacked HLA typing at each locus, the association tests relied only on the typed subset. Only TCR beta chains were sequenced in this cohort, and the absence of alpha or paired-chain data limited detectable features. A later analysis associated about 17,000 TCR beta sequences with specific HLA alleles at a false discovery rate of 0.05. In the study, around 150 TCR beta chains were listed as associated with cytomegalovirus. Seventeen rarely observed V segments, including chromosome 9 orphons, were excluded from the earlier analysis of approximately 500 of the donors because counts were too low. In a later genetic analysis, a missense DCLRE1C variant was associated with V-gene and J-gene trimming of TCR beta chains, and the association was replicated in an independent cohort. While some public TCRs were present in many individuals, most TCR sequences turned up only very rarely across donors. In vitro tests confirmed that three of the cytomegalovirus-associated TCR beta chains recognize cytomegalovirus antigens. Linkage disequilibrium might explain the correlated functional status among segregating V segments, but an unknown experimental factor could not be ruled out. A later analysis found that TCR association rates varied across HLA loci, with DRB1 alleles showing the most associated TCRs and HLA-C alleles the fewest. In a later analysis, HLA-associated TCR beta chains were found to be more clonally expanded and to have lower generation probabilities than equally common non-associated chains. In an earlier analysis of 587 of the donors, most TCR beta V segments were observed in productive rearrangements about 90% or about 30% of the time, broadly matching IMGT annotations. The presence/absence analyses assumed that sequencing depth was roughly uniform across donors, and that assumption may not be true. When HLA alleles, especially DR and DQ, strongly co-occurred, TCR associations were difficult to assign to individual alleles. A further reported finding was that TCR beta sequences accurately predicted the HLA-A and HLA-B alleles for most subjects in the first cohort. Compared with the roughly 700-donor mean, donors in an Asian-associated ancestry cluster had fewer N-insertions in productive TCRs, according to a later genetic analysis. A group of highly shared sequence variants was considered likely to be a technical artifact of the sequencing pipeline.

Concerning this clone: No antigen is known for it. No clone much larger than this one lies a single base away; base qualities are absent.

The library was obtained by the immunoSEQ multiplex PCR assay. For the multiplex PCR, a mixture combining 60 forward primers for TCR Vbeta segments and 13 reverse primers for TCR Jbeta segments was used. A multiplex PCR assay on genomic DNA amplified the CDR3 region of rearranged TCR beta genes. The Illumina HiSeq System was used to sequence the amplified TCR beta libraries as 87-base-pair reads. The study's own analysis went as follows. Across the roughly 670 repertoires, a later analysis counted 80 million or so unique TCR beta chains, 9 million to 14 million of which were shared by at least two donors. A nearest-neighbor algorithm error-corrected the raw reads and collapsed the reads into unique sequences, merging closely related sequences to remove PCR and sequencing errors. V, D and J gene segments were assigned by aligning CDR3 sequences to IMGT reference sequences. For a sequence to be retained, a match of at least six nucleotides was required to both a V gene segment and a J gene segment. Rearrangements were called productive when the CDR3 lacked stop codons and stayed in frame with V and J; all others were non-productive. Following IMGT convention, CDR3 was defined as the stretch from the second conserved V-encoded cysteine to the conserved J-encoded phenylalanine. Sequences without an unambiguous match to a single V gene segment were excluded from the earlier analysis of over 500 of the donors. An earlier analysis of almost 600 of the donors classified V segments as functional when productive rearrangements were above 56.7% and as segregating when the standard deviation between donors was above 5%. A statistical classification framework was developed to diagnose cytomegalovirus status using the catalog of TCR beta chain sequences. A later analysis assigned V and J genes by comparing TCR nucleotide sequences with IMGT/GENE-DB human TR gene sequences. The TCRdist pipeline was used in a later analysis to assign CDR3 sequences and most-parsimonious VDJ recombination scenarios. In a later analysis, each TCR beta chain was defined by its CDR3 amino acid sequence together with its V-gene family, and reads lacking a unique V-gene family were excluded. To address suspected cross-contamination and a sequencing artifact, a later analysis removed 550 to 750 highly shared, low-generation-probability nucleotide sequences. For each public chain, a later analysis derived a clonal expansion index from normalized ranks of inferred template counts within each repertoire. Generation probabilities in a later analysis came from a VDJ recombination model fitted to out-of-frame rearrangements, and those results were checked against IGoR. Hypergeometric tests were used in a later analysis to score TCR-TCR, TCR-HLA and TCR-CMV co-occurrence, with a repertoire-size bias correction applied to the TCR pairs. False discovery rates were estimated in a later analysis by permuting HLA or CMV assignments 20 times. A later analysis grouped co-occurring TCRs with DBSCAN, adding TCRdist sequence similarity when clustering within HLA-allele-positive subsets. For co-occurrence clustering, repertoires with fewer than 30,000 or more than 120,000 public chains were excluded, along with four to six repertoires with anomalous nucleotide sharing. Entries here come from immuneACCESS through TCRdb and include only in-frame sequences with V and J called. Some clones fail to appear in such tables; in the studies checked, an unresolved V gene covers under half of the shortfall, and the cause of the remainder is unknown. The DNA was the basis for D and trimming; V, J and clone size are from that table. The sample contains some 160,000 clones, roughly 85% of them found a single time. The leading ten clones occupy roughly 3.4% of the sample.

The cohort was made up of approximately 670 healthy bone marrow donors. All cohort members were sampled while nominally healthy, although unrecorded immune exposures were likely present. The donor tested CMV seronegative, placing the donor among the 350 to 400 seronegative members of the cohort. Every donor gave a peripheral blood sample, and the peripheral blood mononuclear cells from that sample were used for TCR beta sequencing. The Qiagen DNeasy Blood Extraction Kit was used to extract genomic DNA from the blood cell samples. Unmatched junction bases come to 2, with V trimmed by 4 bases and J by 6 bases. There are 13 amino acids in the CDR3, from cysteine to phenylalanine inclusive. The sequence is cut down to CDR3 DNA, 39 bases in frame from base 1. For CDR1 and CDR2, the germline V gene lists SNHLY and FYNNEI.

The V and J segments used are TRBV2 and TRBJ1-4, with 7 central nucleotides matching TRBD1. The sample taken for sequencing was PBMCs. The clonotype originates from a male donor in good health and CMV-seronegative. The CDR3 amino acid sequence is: CASSGTGYEKLFF. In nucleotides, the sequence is TGTGCCAGCAGTGGGACAGGATATGAAAAACTGTTTTTT.